The entry below describes one T cell receptor (beta chain). The sample comes from a study of blood T cells in healthy people across ages. Then a second PCR, running roughly 7 to 11 cycles, was carried out with a sample-barcoded 5' primer and a J-beta primer mix. From the 5' RACE reads, TCRdb called clonotypes with MiXCR, one entry per CDR3 protein. The sample lists about 650,000 distinct CDR3 sequences; over 40% were seen once. J lost 4 bases, V lost 11 bases, and 10 bases had no gene match. Germline V lookup: CDR1 MDHEN, CDR2 SYDVKM. This CDR3 has 14 amino acids. Sequencing used blood. The TCR originated in a woman of 80 years or more in good health. The genes are TRBV28 and TRBJ2-3, with TRBD2 identical over 9 bases. The CDR3 is CAARGSGSADTQYF. Here the CDR3 DNA reads TGTGCCGCAAGGGGTAGCGGGAGCGCAGATACGCAGTATTTT.